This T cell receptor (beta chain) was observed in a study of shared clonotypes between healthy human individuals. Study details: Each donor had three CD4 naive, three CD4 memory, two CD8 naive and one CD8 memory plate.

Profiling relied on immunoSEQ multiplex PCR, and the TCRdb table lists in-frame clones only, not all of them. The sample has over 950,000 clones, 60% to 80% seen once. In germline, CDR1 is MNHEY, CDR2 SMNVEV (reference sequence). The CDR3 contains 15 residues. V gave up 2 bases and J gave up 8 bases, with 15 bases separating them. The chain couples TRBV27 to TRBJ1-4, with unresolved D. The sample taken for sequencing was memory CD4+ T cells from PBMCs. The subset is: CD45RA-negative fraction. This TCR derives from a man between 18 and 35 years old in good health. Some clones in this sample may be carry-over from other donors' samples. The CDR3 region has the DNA TGTGCCAGCAGTTTACGACCACTAACGGGAGAAAAACTGTTTTTT. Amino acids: CASSLRPLTGEKLFF.